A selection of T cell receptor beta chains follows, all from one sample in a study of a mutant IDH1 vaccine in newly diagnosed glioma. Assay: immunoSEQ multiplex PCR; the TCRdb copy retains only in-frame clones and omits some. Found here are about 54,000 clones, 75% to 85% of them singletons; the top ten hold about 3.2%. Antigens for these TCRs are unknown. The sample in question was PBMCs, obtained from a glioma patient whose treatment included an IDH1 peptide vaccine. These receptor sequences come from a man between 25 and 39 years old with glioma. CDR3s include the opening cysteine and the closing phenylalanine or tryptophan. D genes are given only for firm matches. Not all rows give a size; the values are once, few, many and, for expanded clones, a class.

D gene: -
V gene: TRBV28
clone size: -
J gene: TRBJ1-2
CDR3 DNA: TGTGCCAGCGCCAGTTCTAGAAGGTATGGCTACACCTTC
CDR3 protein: CASASSRRYGYTF

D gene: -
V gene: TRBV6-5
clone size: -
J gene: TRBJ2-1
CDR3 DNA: TGTGCCAGCGTTAGCGGAGATTACAATGAGCAGTTCTTC
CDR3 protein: CASVSGDYNEQFF

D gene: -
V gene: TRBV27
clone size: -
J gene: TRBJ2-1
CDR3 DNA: TGTGCCAGCAAGGAGGGACAGACCTCCTACAATGAGCAGTTCTTC
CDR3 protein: CASKEGQTSYNEQFF

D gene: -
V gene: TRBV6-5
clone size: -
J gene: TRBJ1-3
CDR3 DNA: TGTGCCAGCATTTCGGGGAGGGGAACAAGAAACACCATATATTTT
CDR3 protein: CASISGRGTRNTIYF

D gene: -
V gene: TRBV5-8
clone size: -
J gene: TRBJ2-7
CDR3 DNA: TGTGCCAGCAGCTTGTACCTAGCAGGCCGTTACGAGCAGTACTTC
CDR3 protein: CASSLYLAGRYEQYF

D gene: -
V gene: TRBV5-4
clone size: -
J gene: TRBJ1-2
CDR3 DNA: TGTGCCAGCAGCCCCGGGACACTTAACTATGGCTACACCTTC
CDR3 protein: CASSPGTLNYGYTF

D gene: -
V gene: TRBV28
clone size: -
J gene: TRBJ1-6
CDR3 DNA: TGTGCCAGCAGTTTAATAAAGAGTAGCTCCTATAATTCACCCCTCCACTTT
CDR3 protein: CASSLIKSSSYNSPLHF

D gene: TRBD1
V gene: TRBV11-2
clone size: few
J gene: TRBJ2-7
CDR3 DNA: TGTGCCAGCAGCCACGGACAGGGGGGGCCGAACTCCTACGAGCAGTACTTC
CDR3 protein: CASSHGQGGPNSYEQYF

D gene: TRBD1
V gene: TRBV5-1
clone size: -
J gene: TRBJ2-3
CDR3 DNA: TGCGCCAGCAGCATCGGGGACAGGACGGGCACAGATACGCAGTATTTT
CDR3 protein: CASSIGDRTGTDTQYF

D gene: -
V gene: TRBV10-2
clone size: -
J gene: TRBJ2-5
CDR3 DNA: TGCGCCAGCAGCCTCCCGACTGAGACCCAGTACTTC
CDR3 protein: CASSLPTETQYF

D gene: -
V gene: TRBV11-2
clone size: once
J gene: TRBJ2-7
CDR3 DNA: TGTGCCAGCACCACTTCAAGGGGGGCCTACGAGCAGTACTTC
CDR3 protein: CASTTSRGAYEQYF

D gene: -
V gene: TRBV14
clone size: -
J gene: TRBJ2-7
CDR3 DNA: TGTGCCAGCAGCATTCAGGCCTCCTACGAGCAGTACTTC
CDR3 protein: CASSIQASYEQYF

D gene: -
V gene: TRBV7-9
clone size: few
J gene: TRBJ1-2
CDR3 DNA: TGTGCCAGCAGCTCTCCCACAGCTAACTATGGCTACACCTTC
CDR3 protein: CASSSPTANYGYTF

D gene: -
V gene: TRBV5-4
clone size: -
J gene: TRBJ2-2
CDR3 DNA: TGTGCCAGCAGCTTGGGACCATCTCTCGGGGAGCTGTTTTTT
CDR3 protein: CASSLGPSLGELFF

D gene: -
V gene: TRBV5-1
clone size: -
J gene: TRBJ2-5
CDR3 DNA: TGCGCCAGCAGCTTGCCCGGACGAGGCCAAGGGACCCAGTACTTC
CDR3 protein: CASSLPGRGQGTQYF

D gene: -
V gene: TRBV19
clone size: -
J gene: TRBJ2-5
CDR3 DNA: TGTGCCAGTAGTATTACAGAATGGAAAGAGACCCAGTACTTC
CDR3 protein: CASSITEWKETQYF

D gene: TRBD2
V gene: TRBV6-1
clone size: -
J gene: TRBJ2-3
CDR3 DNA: TGTGCCAGCAGTGAGATAGCGGGGGCTTCTAGCACAGATACGCAGTATTTT
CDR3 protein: CASSEIAGASSTDTQYF

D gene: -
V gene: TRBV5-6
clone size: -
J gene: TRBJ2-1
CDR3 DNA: TGTGCCAGCAGCCCGAACCCGGGACAAAACAATGAGCAGTTCTTC
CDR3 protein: CASSPNPGQNNEQFF

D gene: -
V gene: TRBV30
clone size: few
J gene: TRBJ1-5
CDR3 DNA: TGTGCCTGTTCGGAGGATAGCAATCAGCCCCAGCATTTT
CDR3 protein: CACSEDSNQPQHF

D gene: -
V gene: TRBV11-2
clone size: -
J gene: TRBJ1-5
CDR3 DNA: TGTGCCAGCAGCTTAGGAGGTACAAATCAGCCCCAGCATTTT
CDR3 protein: CASSLGGTNQPQHF

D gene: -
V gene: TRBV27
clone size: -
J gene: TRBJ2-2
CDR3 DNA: TGTGCCAGCAGTTTCGGTCCCACTTCGAACACCGGGGAGCTGTTTTTC
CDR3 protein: CASSFGPTSNTGELFF

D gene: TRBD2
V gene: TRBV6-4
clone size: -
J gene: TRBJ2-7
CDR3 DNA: TGTGCCAGCAGTGTAAATGGCGGGGGGGCCTACGAGCAGTACTTC
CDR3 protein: CASSVNGGGAYEQYF

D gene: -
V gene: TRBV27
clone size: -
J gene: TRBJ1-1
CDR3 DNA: TGTGCCAGCAGTATGACCAGGGTTGCGACTGAAGCTTTCTTT
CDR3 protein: CASSMTRVATEAFF

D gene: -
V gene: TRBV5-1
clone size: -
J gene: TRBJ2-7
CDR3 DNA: TGCGCCAGCAGTTGGGACACCTCCTACGAGCAGTACTTC
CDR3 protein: CASSWDTSYEQYF

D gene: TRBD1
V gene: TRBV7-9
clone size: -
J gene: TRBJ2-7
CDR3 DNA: TGTGCCAGCAGCTTAGGGACAGGGGAACTCTTGATCGAGCAGTACTTC
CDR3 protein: CASSLGTGELLIEQYF

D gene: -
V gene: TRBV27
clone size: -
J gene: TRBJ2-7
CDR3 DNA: TGTGCCAGCCAGGCGGTCAGCCCGGGCGAGCAGTACTTC
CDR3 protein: CASQAVSPGEQYF

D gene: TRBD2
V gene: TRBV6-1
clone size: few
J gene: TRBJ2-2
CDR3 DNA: TGTGCCACCAGGGAGCGGGGGGGGAACACCGGGGAGCTGTTTTTT
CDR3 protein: CATRERGGNTGELFF

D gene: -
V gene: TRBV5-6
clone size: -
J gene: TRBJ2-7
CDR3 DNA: TGTGCCAGCAGCTTAAGTCCAGGGAGCTCCTACGAGCAGTACTTC
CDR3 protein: CASSLSPGSSYEQYF

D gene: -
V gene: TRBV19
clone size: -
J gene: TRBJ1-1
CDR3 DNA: TGTGCCAGTAGCGACCGATGGGGCTTTGTTGAAGCTTTCTTT
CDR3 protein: CASSDRWGFVEAFF

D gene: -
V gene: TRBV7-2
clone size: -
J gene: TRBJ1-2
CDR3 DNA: TGTGCCAGCAGCTCAGGGATCTCAGGCTACACCTTC
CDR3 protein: CASSSGISGYTF

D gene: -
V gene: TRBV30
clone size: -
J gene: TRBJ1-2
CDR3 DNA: TGTGCCTGGAGTGTACCCGGACTGAATGGCTACACCTTC
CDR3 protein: CAWSVPGLNGYTF

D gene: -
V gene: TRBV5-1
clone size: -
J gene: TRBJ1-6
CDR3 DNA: TGCGCCAGCAGCTTGGAGATGGATTCACCCCTCCACTTT
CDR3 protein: CASSLEMDSPLHF

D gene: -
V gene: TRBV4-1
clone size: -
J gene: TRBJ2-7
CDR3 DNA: TGCGCCAGCAGCCAAGTTTTGGGCACCCCGGACGAGCAGTACTTC
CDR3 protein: CASSQVLGTPDEQYF

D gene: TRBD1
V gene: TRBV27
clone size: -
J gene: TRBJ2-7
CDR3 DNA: TGTGCCAGCAGCCCACAGGGGGCGGGCGAGCAGTACTTC
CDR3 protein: CASSPQGAGEQYF

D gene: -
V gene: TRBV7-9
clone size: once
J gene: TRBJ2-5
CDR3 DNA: TGTGCCAGCAGCCCACCAGTCGGTTGGGAGACCCAGTACTTC
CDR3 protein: CASSPPVGWETQYF

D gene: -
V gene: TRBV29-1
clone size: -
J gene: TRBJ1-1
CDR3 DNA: TGCAGCGTTGTGTGGGGGAACACTGAAGCTTTCTTT
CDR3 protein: CSVVWGNTEAFF